This passage covers 8 T cell receptor beta chains from one sample sequenced in a study of naive and memory T cell subsets. Study-wide findings and caveats: Especially in CD8 cells, naive repertoires contained a few larger clonotypes, possibly CD45RA-re-expressing memory cells.

Their antigens are not known. Both TRBC1 and TRBC2 were covered by a beta constant-region primer of two equimolar oligonucleotides. Ligated cDNA was amplified by four rounds of PCR with nested alpha and beta constant-region primers and SP2. Via MiXCR, TCRdb re-called the UMI-ligation and nested PCR reads, giving one row per CDR3 protein. The table shows approximately 140,000 distinct CDR3 sequences, with approximately 18% occurring only once. The sample comprised naive CD8+ T cells from blood. The receptors here all came from a human donor in good health.

This clonotype has more than one count but fewer than ten. The V gene is TRBV6-2 or TRBV6-3, the J gene TRBJ2-6; D is undetermined. CDR1 MNHEY and CDR2 SVGEGT come from the germline V gene. The CDR3 is made up of 14 amino acids. V dropped 5 bases and J dropped 1 base, with 6 bases sitting between them. Here the CDR3 reads CASSVASGANVLTF. In nucleotides, the CDR3 is TGTGCCAGCAGTGTCGCTTCTGGGGCCAACGTCCTGACTTTC.

This chain uses TRBV28 with TRBJ2-1; 14 bases are shared with TRBD2. The CDR3 covers 15 residues. The junction had 5 bases not matched to a gene; V was cut back by 5 bases and J by 8 bases. The germline V gene has CDR1 MDHEN and CDR2 SYDVKM. CDR3 coding DNA: TGTGCCAGCAGTCTGACTAGCGGGAGGGGGGATGAGCAGTTCTTC. Translating gives CASSLTSGRGDEQFF.

This clonotype was found a few times. The gene calls are TRBV12-3 or TRBV12-4 and TRBJ2-1, with no clear D. This CDR3 contains 12 residues. V was trimmed by 5 bases and J by 6 bases, leaving 8 bases between them. CDR3 sequence reads: CASSQNLNEQFF. In DNA, the CDR3 is TGTGCCAGCAGTCAAAACCTCAATGAGCAGTTCTTC.

This clonotype was found a few times. This sequence joins TRBV29-1 and TRBJ2-3; D uncertain. Germline values: CDR1 SQVTM, CDR2 ANQGSEA. The CDR3 spans 16 residues. The V end lost 4 bases, the J end lost 2 bases, and 19 bases lay between the germline ends. DNA of the CDR3: TGCAGCGTTGTCGTTGGGGTAGCCCATGCCACAGATACGCAGTATTTT. Amino acid sequence: CSVVVGVAHATDTQYF.

Only a few counts were recorded for this clonotype. This chain joins TRBV6-2 or TRBV6-3 and TRBJ2-1; D is possibly TRBD1 (6 bases). Trimming left V 0 bases short and J 7 bases short, with 19 bases between. CDR1 is MNHEY, CDR2 SVGEGT, per germline. The CDR3 length is 17 residues. DNA of the CDR3: TGTGCCAGCAGTTACTCGGTGACAGGAGTGGGCGGAAATGAGCAGTTCTTC. Translation: CASSYSVTGVGGNEQFF.

In its sample, this clonotype was seen a few times. The chain uses TRBV7-8 and TRBJ2-2; D is perhaps TRBD2 (5 bases). Trimming cost V 1 base and J 1 base, with 10 bases left between them. Germline V gene data show CDR1 as SGHVS and CDR2 as FQNEAQ. CDR3 size: 16 residues. The CDR3 region has the DNA TGTGCCAGCAGCTTAGTAACAGAGGGGAACACCGGGGAGCTGTTTTTT. Translation gives CASSLVTEGNTGELFF.

This clonotype was seen more than once but under ten times. V usage is TRBV25-1 and J usage is TRBJ1-2; D is ambiguous. The germline gives CDR1 MGHDK, CDR2 SYGVNS. V was shortened by 0 bases and J by 0 bases, with 20 bases between the two germline ends. The CDR3 covers 19 residues. The CDR3 sequence: CASSEYQRGYVVPNYGYTF. In DNA form, the CDR3 reads TGTGCCAGCAGTGAATACCAACGGGGATACGTTGTCCCTAACTATGGCTACACCTTC.

The chain is built from TRBV7-9 and TRBJ2-1; D uncertain. Germline V gives CDR1 SEHNR, CDR2 FQNEAQ (reference sequence). V was trimmed by 0 bases and J by 1 base, leaving 7 bases between them. The CDR3 consists of 15 residues. The CDR3 spells CASSLAHGSYNEQFF. The CDR3 DNA sequence: TGTGCCAGCAGCTTAGCGCACGGTTCCTACAATGAGCAGTTCTTC.